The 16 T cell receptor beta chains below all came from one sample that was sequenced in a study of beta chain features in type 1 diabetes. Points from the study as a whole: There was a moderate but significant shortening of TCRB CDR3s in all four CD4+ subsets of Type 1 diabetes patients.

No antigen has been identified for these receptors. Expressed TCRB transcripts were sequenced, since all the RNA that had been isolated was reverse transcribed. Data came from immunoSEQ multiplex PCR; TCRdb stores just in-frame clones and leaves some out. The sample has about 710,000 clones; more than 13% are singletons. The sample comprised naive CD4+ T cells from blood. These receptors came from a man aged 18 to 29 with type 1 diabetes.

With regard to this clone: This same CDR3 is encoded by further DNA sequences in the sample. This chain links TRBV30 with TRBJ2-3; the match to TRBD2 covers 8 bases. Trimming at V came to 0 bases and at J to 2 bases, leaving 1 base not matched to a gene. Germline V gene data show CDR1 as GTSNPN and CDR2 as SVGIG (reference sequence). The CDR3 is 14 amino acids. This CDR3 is CAWSVGLATDTQYF. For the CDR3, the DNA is TGTGCCTGGAGTGTTGGACTAGCCACAGATACGCAGTATTTT.

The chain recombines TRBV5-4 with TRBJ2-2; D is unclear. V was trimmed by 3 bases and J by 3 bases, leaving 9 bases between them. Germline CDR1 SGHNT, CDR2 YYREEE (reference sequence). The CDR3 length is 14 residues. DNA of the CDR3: TGTGCCAGCAGCTCCTACAAAGACACCGGGGAGCTGTTTTTT. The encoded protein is CASSSYKDTGELFF.

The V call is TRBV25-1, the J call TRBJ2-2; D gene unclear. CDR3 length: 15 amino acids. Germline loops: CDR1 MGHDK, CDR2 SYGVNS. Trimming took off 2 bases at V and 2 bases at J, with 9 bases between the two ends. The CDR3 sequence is CASSEVHTNTGELFF. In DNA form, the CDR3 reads TGTGCCAGCAGTGAAGTTCATACCAACACCGGGGAGCTGTTTTTT.

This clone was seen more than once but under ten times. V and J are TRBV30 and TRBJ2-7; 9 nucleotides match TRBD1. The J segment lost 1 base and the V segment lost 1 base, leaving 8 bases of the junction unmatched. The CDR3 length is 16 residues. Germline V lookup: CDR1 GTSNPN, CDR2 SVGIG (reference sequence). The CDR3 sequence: CAWSGTGTGSSYEQYF. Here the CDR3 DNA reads TGTGCCTGGAGTGGCACCGGGACAGGGAGTTCCTACGAGCAGTACTTC.

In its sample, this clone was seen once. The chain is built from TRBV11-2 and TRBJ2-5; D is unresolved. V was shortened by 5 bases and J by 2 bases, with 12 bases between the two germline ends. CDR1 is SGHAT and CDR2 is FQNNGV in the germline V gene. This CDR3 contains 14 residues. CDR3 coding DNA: TGTGCCAGCAGCGCCACGCGGAGTCAAGAGACCCAGTACTTC. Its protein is CASSATRSQETQYF.

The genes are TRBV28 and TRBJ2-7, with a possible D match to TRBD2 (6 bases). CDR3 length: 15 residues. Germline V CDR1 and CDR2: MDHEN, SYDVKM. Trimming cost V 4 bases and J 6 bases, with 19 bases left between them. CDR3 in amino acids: CASSWDSVAQREQYF. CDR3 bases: TGTGCCAGCAGTTGGGACTCAGTGGCCCAACGCGAGCAGTACTTC.

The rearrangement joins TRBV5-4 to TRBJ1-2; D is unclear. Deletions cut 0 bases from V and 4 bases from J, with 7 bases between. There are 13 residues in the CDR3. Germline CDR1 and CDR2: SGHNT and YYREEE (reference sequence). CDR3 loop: CASSLDSSYGYTF. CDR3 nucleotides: TGTGCCAGCAGCTTGGACTCTAGCTATGGCTACACCTTC.

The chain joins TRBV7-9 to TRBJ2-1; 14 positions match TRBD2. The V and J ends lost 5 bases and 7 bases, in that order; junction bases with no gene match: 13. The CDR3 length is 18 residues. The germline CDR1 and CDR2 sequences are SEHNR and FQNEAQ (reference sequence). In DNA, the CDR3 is TGTGCCAGCAGCCTCGGGACTAGCGGGAGTGTCTTTGCGAATGAGCAGTTCTTC. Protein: CASSLGTSGSVFANEQFF. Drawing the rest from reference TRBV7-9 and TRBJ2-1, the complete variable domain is DTGVSQNPRHKITKRGQNVTFRCDPISEHNRLYWYRQTLGQGPEFLTYFQNEAQLEKSRLLSDRFSAERPKGSFSTLEIQRTEQGDSAMYLCASSLGTSGSVFANEQFFGPGTRLTVL.

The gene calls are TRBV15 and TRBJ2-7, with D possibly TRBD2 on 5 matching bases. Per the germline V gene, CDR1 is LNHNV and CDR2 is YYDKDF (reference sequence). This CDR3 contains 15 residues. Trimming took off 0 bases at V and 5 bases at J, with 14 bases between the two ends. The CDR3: CATSREADFFNEQYF. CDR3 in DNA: TGTGCCACCAGCAGAGAGGCGGACTTCTTCAACGAGCAGTACTTC.

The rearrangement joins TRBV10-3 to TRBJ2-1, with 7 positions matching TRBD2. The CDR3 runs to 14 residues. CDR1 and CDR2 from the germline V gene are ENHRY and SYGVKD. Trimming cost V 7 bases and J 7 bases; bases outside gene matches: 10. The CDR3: CAITGGSGGNEQFF. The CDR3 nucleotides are TGTGCCATCACGGGCGGGAGTGGGGGGAATGAGCAGTTCTTC.

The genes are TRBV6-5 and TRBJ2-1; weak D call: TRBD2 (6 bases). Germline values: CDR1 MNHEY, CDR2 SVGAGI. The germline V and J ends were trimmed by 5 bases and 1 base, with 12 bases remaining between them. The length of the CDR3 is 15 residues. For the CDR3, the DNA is TGTGCCAGCAGTCAACCGGGAGCGTCCTACAATGAGCAGTTCTTC. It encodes CASSQPGASYNEQFF.

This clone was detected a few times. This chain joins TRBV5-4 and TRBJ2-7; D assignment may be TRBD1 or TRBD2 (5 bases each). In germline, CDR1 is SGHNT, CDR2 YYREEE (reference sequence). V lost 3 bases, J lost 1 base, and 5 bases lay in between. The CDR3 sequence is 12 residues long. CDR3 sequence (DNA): TGTGCCAGCAGCTGGGGGTCCTACGAGCAGTACTTC. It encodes CASSWGSYEQYF. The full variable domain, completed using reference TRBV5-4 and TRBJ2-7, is ETGVTQSPTHLIKTRGQQVTLRCSSQSGHNTVSWYQQALGQGPQFIFQYYREEENGRGNFPPRFSGLQFPNYSSELNVNALELDDSALYLCASSWGSYEQYFGPGTRLTVT.

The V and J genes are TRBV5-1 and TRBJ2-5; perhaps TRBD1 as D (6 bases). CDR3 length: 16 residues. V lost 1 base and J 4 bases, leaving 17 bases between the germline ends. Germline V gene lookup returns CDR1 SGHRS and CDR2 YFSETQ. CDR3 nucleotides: TGCGCCAGCAGCTTGCCCCCCAGGGGAGTAGGAGAGACCCAGTACTTC. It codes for CASSLPPRGVGETQYF.

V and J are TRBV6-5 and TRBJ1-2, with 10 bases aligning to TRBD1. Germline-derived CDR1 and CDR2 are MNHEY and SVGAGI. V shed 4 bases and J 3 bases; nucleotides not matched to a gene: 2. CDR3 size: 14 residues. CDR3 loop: CASSFGQGDYGYTF. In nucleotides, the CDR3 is TGTGCCAGCAGTTTCGGACAGGGGGACTATGGCTACACCTTC.

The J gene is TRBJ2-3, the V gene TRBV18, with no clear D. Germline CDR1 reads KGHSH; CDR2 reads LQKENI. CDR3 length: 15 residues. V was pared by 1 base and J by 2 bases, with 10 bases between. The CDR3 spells CASSPLPTYTDTQYF. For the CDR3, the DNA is TGTGCCAGCTCACCACTCCCAACCTACACAGATACGCAGTATTTT.

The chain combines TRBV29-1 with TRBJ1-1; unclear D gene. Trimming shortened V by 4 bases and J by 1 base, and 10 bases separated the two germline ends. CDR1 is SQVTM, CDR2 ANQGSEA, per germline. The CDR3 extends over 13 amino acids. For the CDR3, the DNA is TGCAGCGTTGCTGAGGGCAGGAACACTGAAGCTTTCTTT. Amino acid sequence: CSVAEGRNTEAFF.